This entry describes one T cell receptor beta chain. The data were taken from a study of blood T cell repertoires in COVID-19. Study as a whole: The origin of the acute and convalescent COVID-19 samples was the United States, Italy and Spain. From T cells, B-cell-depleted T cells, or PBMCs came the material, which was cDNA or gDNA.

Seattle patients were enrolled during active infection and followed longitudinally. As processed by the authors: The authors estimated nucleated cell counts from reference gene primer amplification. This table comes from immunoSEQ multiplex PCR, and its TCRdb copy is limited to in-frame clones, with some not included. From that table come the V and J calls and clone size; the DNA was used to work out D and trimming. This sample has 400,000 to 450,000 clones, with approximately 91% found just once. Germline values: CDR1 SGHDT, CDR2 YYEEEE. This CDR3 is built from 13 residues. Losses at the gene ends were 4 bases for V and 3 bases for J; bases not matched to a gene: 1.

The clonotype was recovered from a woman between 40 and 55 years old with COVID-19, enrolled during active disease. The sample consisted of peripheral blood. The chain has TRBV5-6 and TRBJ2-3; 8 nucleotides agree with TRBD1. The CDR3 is CASSGTGTDTQYF. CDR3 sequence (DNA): TGTGCCAGCAGCGGGACAGGTACAGATACGCAGTATTTT.